A selection of T cell receptor beta chains follows, all from one sample in a study of cytomegalovirus exposure and HLA in healthy donors. Repertoires were generated with immunoSEQ multiplex PCR, while TCRdb's copy carries only in-frame clones and drops some. The table lists about 160,000 clones, around 79% of them singletons, with about 2.6% in the top ten. The material sequenced was PBMCs. These receptors came from a middle-aged woman in good health and CMV-seropositive. Both conserved end residues are part of each CDR3. Each record gives: CDR3 DNA, CDR3 protein, D gene, V gene, clone size, J gene. The D gene is left open where the match is weak. Clone size is shown for a subset of rows, as once, few, many or a class of expanded clone.

CDR3nt: TGTGCCAGCACCCCCCAAAGCGGGGGGGCCTACGAGCAGTACTTC
CDR3aa: CASTPQSGGAYEQYF
d_gene: TRBD2
v_gene: TRBV2
abundance: once
j_gene: TRBJ2-7

CDR3nt: TGTGCCAGCAGTCCAAGCGGGTTGTCTAACTATGGCTACACCTTC
CDR3aa: CASSPSGLSNYGYTF
d_gene: NA
v_gene: TRBV2
abundance: NA
j_gene: TRBJ1-2

CDR3nt: TGTGCCAGCAGTTACGGCGGCTACAATGAGCAGTTCTTC
CDR3aa: CASSYGGYNEQFF
d_gene: NA
v_gene: TRBV6-6
abundance: NA
j_gene: TRBJ2-1

CDR3nt: TGTGCCAGCAGCTACTTAGCGGGAGTCGGCACAGATACGCAGTATTTT
CDR3aa: CASSYLAGVGTDTQYF
d_gene: TRBD2
v_gene: TRBV7-2
abundance: NA
j_gene: TRBJ2-3

CDR3nt: TGTGCCAGCAGAGTGACTTTCAATCAGCCCCAGCATTTT
CDR3aa: CASRVTFNQPQHF
d_gene: NA
v_gene: TRBV6-5
abundance: NA
j_gene: TRBJ1-5

CDR3nt: TGTGCCAGCAGCCTGCGGGTTGAGACCCAGTACTTC
CDR3aa: CASSLRVETQYF
d_gene: NA
v_gene: TRBV7-2
abundance: NA
j_gene: TRBJ2-5

CDR3nt: TGCAGCGTTGAAAAAATAGCGGGAGGGCTCGTCGAGCAGTACTTC
CDR3aa: CSVEKIAGGLVEQYF
d_gene: TRBD2
v_gene: TRBV29-1
abundance: once
j_gene: TRBJ2-7

CDR3nt: TGTGCCAGTAGTGATACCAGGGGGCGATATGCTTTCTTT
CDR3aa: CASSDTRGRYAFF
d_gene: TRBD1
v_gene: TRBV19
abundance: NA
j_gene: TRBJ1-1

CDR3nt: TGCAGCGGGGGGGGGTCCCCCTATGGCTACACCTTC
CDR3aa: CSGGGSPYGYTF
d_gene: NA
v_gene: TRBV29-1
abundance: once
j_gene: TRBJ1-2

CDR3nt: TGTGCCAGCAGTGAGGCGGGGGTGAGGAACACTGAAGCTTTCTTT
CDR3aa: CASSEAGVRNTEAFF
d_gene: NA
v_gene: TRBV25-1
abundance: few
j_gene: TRBJ1-1

CDR3nt: TGTGCCAGCAGCCAAGATCGAACCTACGCTTTGAACACCGGGGAGCTGTTTTTT
CDR3aa: CASSQDRTYALNTGELFF
d_gene: NA
v_gene: TRBV14
abundance: NA
j_gene: TRBJ2-2

CDR3nt: TGTGCCAGCAGTTCTAGATGGGACAGGGGAGGCAATTCACCCCTCCACTTT
CDR3aa: CASSSRWDRGGNSPLHF
d_gene: TRBD1
v_gene: TRBV6-4
abundance: NA
j_gene: TRBJ1-6

CDR3nt: TGTGCCAGCAGCTCGACCCGGACTAGCGGGACAGGAAATGAGCAGTTCTTC
CDR3aa: CASSSTRTSGTGNEQFF
d_gene: TRBD2
v_gene: TRBV11-3
abundance: NA
j_gene: TRBJ2-1

CDR3nt: TGTGCCAGCAGTCTCGTCCCCTGGAGGGACAGGGGATCGTCCCACGAGCAGTACTTC
CDR3aa: CASSLVPWRDRGSSHEQYF
d_gene: TRBD1
v_gene: TRBV28
abundance: few
j_gene: TRBJ2-7

CDR3nt: TGTGCCAGCTCCAAAACAGGGGGTGAGCAGTTCTTC
CDR3aa: CASSKTGGEQFF
d_gene: TRBD1
v_gene: TRBV6-4
abundance: NA
j_gene: TRBJ2-1

CDR3nt: TGTGCCAGCAGCGTAGACGGGAGGAGCCACGAGCAGTACTTC
CDR3aa: CASSVDGRSHEQYF
d_gene: TRBD2
v_gene: TRBV9
abundance: once
j_gene: TRBJ2-7

CDR3nt: TGTGCCAGCAGCTTACAAAACACAGGGAATGAAAAACTGTTTTTT
CDR3aa: CASSLQNTGNEKLFF
d_gene: NA
v_gene: TRBV7-9
abundance: NA
j_gene: TRBJ1-4

CDR3nt: TGCGCCAGCAACTTGCAGCCCCAGCATTTT
CDR3aa: CASNLQPQHF
d_gene: NA
v_gene: TRBV6-5
abundance: NA
j_gene: TRBJ1-5

CDR3nt: TGTGCCAGCAGTTCGTCTAACTATGGCTACACCTTC
CDR3aa: CASSSSNYGYTF
d_gene: NA
v_gene: TRBV28
abundance: NA
j_gene: TRBJ1-2